What follows are 16 T cell receptor beta chains derived from one specimen sequenced in a study of T cell repertoires in cytomegalovirus infection. Antigens of these TCRs are unknown. TCRdb re-called the reads with MiXCR, one entry per CDR3 protein. The sample records 200,000 or so distinct CDR3 sequences, 35% to 40% being singletons. Sequencing was performed on CD8+ T cells from cultured PBMCs, taken from culture after CMV antigen stimulation. These receptors were collected from a human donor in good health (CMV status not recorded). Some clones in this sample may be carry-over from other donors' samples.

The chain recombines TRBV27 with TRBJ1-6; unclear D gene. Germline V gene lookup returns CDR1 MNHEY and CDR2 SMNVEV (reference sequence). The length of the CDR3 is 13 residues. V was cut by 3 bases and J by 10 bases, with 10 bases left in between. CDR3 in DNA: TGTGCCAGCAGTTTCTCATTATCCTCACCCCTCCACTTT. Residues: CASSFSLSSPLHF.

The rearrangement joins TRBV4-2 to TRBJ1-2; D gene unclear. The CDR3 consists of 12 residues. Germline V gene sequence: CDR1 LGHNA, CDR2 YNFKEQ. With 1 base removed from V and 6 bases from J, the gap between germline ends came to 6 bases. The CDR3 spells CASSQGQDGYTF. CDR3 in DNA: TGTGCCAGCAGCCAAGGGCAGGATGGCTACACCTTC.

The chain has TRBV27 and TRBJ2-1; either TRBD1 or TRBD2 may supply D (5 bases each). Trimming shortened V by 3 bases and J by 2 bases, and 17 bases separated the two germline ends. This CDR3 has 17 amino acids. CDR1 MNHEY and CDR2 SMNVEV come from the germline V gene (reference sequence). The chain's CDR3 is CASSFSAGDLTYNEQFF. The CDR3 nucleotides are TGTGCCAGCAGTTTCTCCGCCGGGGACCTAACCTACAATGAGCAGTTCTTC.

The genes are TRBV12-3 or TRBV12-4 and TRBJ2-5, with 9 positions matching TRBD2. The V gene end was trimmed by 7 bases and the J gene end by 1 base; junction bases not matched to a gene: 7. This CDR3 is built from 15 residues. This CDR3 is CASTPAAGGQETQYF. CDR3 bases: TGTGCCAGCACTCCTGCAGCGGGGGGCCAAGAGACCCAGTACTTC.

The chain is built from TRBV4-3 and TRBJ1-2, with D perhaps matching TRBD1 (6 bases). V was clipped by 0 bases and J by 8 bases, with 16 bases between them. Germline V CDR1 and CDR2: LGHNA, YSLEER. This CDR3 has 15 residues. CDR3 nucleotides: TGCGCCAGCAGCCAAGAACGATGGGGGGCGCCCGGCTACACCTTC. Translated, it gives CASSQERWGAPGYTF.

The chain combines TRBV29-1 with TRBJ2-3; possibly TRBD2 for D (5 bases). V was clipped by 2 bases and J by 6 bases, with 15 bases between them. The CDR3 spans 14 residues. Per the germline V gene, CDR1 is SQVTM and CDR2 is ANQGSEA. Written as DNA, the CDR3 is TGCAGCGTTGAACCCCGCGGGCGGTCCGATACGCAGTATTTT. Amino acid sequence: CSVEPRGRSDTQYF.

This clonotype was seen a handful of times. The J gene is TRBJ2-4, the V gene TRBV19, with D possibly being TRBD1 (6 bases). CDR1 is LNHDA, CDR2 SQIVND, per germline (reference sequence). Between the trimmed V and J ends, which lost 4 bases and 1 base, there was a span of 17 bases. CDR3 length: 17 amino acids. CDR3 residues: CASSTKRQARAKNIQYF. The CDR3 bases are TGTGCCAGTAGTACAAAGAGACAGGCTAGGGCCAAAAACATTCAGTACTTC.

This clonotype was detected ten times or more. V is TRBV7-2 and J is TRBJ1-5; TRBD1 matches 8 bases. The CDR3 runs to 14 residues. Germline V lookup: CDR1 SGHTA, CDR2 FQGNSA. J gave up 6 bases and V 5 bases, and 6 bases lay outside the gene matches. The CDR3 loop reads CASSRTGWGQPQHF. CDR3 in DNA: TGTGCCAGCAGCCGGACAGGGTGGGGTCAGCCCCAGCATTTT.

This clonotype came up once. V is TRBV29-1 and J is TRBJ2-7; TRBD1 might be the D (5 bases). V lost 7 bases and J 5 bases, leaving 15 bases between the germline ends. This CDR3 comprises 12 residues. Looked up from germline, CDR1 is SQVTM and CDR2 is ANQGSEA. The CDR3 DNA sequence: TGCAGCGCCGAGTTCCAGGGCGACGAGCAGTACTTC. Protein product: CSAEFQGDEQYF.

This clonotype was found a few times. This chain joins TRBV7-2 and TRBJ2-4; 9 bases match TRBD2. The CDR3 sequence is 15 residues long. CDR1 is SGHTA and CDR2 is FQGNSA in the germline V gene. Trimming took 4 bases from V and 15 from J; bases not matched to a gene: 16. CDR3 amino acids: CASSSPNFIAGERYF. CDR3 coding DNA: TGTGCCAGCAGCTCGCCGAACTTCATAGCGGGAGAAAGGTACTTC.

The rearrangement links TRBV25-1 to TRBJ2-7; no firm D call. The germline V gene has CDR1 MGHDK and CDR2 SYGVNS. This CDR3 is 13 amino acids long. The V and J ends lost 3 bases and 4 bases respectively, with 10 bases between them. The CDR3 DNA reads as TGTGCCAGCAGTGAGGAACACGGGTACGAGCAGTACTTC. Its translation is CASSEEHGYEQYF.

The chain employs TRBV11-3 and TRBJ2-1; D is possibly TRBD1 (5 bases). The CDR3 covers 15 residues. The germline gives CDR1 SGHNT, CDR2 YENEEA. Trimming removed 2 bases at V and 0 bases at J, with 8 bases between. The CDR3 is CASSLTRGSYNEQFF. DNA for the CDR3: TGTGCCAGCAGCTTAACAAGGGGCTCCTACAATGAGCAGTTCTTC.

This chain uses TRBV6-6 with TRBJ2-3; weak D call: TRBD2 (7 bases). Trimming took off 0 bases at V and 0 bases at J, with 13 bases between the two ends. The CDR3 has 17 residues. Germline values: CDR1 MNHNY, CDR2 SVGAGI (reference sequence). CDR3 in DNA: TGTGCCAGCAGTTACTCGAGCGCGGGGGCTAGCACAGATACGCAGTATTTT. It encodes CASSYSSAGASTDTQYF.

The V gene is TRBV7-9, the J gene TRBJ2-7; no clear D. There are 12 residues in the CDR3. Germline V CDR1 and CDR2: SEHNR, FQNEAQ (reference sequence). Trimming cost V 5 bases and J 5 bases, with 10 bases left between them. CDR3 in DNA: TGTGCCAGCAGCACACCTCGGGACGAGCAGTACTTC. Translated, it gives CASSTPRDEQYF.

This clonotype was detected only a few times. The V call is TRBV7-2, the J call TRBJ2-3; 12 nucleotides agree with TRBD2. Germline V gene lookup returns CDR1 SGHTA and CDR2 FQGNSA. The CDR3 runs to 16 residues. With 5 bases clipped from V and 6 bases from J, the junction kept 9 bases outside the gene matches. CDR3 region: CASSPLAGGPGDTQYF. CDR3 coding DNA: TGTGCCAGCAGCCCGCTAGCGGGAGGGCCAGGGGATACGCAGTATTTT. The variable domain in full, completed from reference TRBV7-2 and TRBJ2-3, reads GAGVSQSPSNKVTEKGKDVELRCDPISGHTALYWYRQSLGQGLEFLIYFQGNSAPDKSGLPSDRFSAERTGGSVSTLTIQRTQQEDSAVYLCASSPLAGGPGDTQYFGPGTRLTVL.

The chain joins TRBV20-1 to TRBJ2-3; 9 nucleotides align to TRBD1. Germline V gene lookup returns CDR1 DFQATT and CDR2 SNEGSKA (reference sequence). CDR3 length: 14 amino acids. Unmatched junction bases numbered 3, after V lost 3 bases and J lost 2 bases. The CDR3 spells CSARGTGITDTQYF. The CDR3 bases are TGCAGTGCTAGGGGGACAGGGATCACAGATACGCAGTATTTT.